A selection of T cell receptor beta chains follows, all from one sample in a study of blood T cell repertoires in COVID-19. Method: immunoSEQ multiplex PCR; TCRdb's copy keeps in-frame clones and lacks some. Among fewer than 300,000 clones listed, less than 85% were seen once. The material sequenced was peripheral blood. The receptor set was obtained from a woman between 70 and 85 years old with active or convalescent COVID-19. The CDR3 runs from the conserved cysteine through the conserved F or W. The D gene is left open where the match is weak. Clone size is shown for a subset of rows, as once, few, many or a class of expanded clone.

v_gene	j_gene	d_gene	abundance	CDR3nt	CDR3aa
TRBV7-2	TRBJ1-5	TRBD1	NA	TGTGCCAGCAGCTCGGACCCGACAGGGCTAAGGGGAAATCAGCCCCAGCATTTT	CASSSDPTGLRGNQPQHF
TRBV6-4	TRBJ1-2	TRBD1	NA	TGTGCCAGCAGTGACGAGGGGGCGTATGGCTACACCTTC	CASSDEGAYGYTF
TRBV5-4	TRBJ1-1	NA	NA	TGTGCCAGCAGCTTGGACAGGCACGGCATCACTGAAGCTTTCTTT	CASSLDRHGITEAFF
TRBV18	TRBJ2-3	TRBD1	NA	TGTGCCAGCTCGCTACAGGGGGCTTCAGATACGCAGTATTTT	CASSLQGASDTQYF
TRBV6-2/TRBV6-3	TRBJ1-5	TRBD1	NA	TGTGCCAGCAGTATCCGGGACAGTCCATATAGCAATCAGCCCCAGCATTTT	CASSIRDSPYSNQPQHF
TRBV16	TRBJ2-7	TRBD1	NA	TGTGCCAGCAGCCCAGGAAGGACAGGGGGTTTCTACGAGCAGTACTTC	CASSPGRTGGFYEQYF
TRBV18	TRBJ2-7	TRBD2	NA	TGTGCCAGCTCACCGATTGCCGGGGTAGCGGGGGCCGAGCAGTACTTC	CASSPIAGVAGAEQYF
TRBV7-2	TRBJ1-2	NA	few	TGTGCCAGCAGCTTAGAATCAGGGTTCGGCTACACCTTC	CASSLESGFGYTF
TRBV5-1	TRBJ1-1	NA	NA	TGCGCCAGCAGCTCCCTATCGACGGGCACTGAAGCTTTCTTT	CASSSLSTGTEAFF
TRBV5-1	TRBJ2-1	TRBD2	once	TGCGCCAGCAGCTTGGAATTAGCGGGGGTAAATGAGCAGTTCTTC	CASSLELAGVNEQFF
TRBV7-2	TRBJ2-3	TRBD2	NA	TGTGCCAGCCGCGGGAGCGGCACAGATACGCAGTATTTT	CASRGSGTDTQYF
TRBV30	TRBJ1-1	NA	NA	TGTGCCTGGAATCGGGACAAGGGAGAAGCTTTCTTT	CAWNRDKGEAFF
TRBV25-1	TRBJ2-7	TRBD2	once	TGTGCCAGCAGTGTCCGGCGGGAGGGCTACGAGCAGTACTTC	CASSVRREGYEQYF
TRBV5-4	TRBJ1-4	NA	NA	TGTGCCAGCAGCTTGGGGCAGGTTAATGAAAAACTGTTTTTT	CASSLGQVNEKLFF
TRBV27	TRBJ2-7	NA	NA	TGTGCCAGCAGCTCGTTATTGTCCTCCTACGAGCAGTACTTC	CASSSLLSSYEQYF
TRBV11-2	TRBJ2-5	TRBD2	many	TGTGCCAGCAGCCGAGGTAGCGGGAGGGGTGAGACCCAGTACTTC	CASSRGSGRGETQYF
TRBV28	TRBJ2-1	TRBD2	few	TGTGCCAGCAGTTTCCAGCGGGGTGAGCAGTTCTTC	CASSFQRGEQFF
TRBV2	TRBJ2-1	TRBD2	NA	TGTGCCAGCAGTGAAAGAATGGTAGCGGGGGGTGGCGAGCAGTTCTTC	CASSERMVAGGGEQFF
TRBV18	TRBJ2-3	TRBD2	NA	TGTGCCAGCTCACCACCGGGACTAGCGGGAGGTCGGCGCACAGATACGCAGTATTTT	CASSPPGLAGGRRTDTQYF
TRBV9	TRBJ1-4	TRBD1	few	TGTGCCAGCACACACAGGGGGCGGTGGGGTGAAAAACTGTTTTTT	CASTHRGRWGEKLFF
TRBV28	TRBJ1-2	NA	NA	TGTGCCAGCAGAAGCGGGCACGGCTACACCTTC	CASRSGHGYTF
TRBV2	TRBJ1-5	NA	NA	TGTGCCAGCAGTGGGCATGATCAGCCCCAGCATTTT	CASSGHDQPQHF
TRBV11-2	TRBJ2-3	NA	NA	TGTGCCAGCAGCTTAGGACTAGGGGAGTATTTT	CASSLGLGEYF
TRBV19	TRBJ2-7	TRBD2	NA	TGTGCCAGTAGTATGAGTCTAGCGGGAGGTTACGAGCAGTACTTC	CASSMSLAGGYEQYF
TRBV9	TRBJ1-2	TRBD1	NA	TGTGCCAGCAGCGTAGGGTCAGGGGGGTATGGCTACACCTTC	CASSVGSGGYGYTF
TRBV29-1	TRBJ2-1	TRBD2	few	TGCAGCGCCGCCGAGGGACTAGCGGTCTACAATGAGCAGTTCTTC	CSAAEGLAVYNEQFF
TRBV6-4	TRBJ2-1	TRBD1	NA	TGTGCCAGCAGTGAAGAACCGGGACAGGGAAGGAATGAGCAGTTCTTC	CASSEEPGQGRNEQFF
TRBV2	TRBJ2-1	TRBD2	NA	TGTGCCAGCGTGGTGGACAACGGGAGGGCTTACAATGAGCAGTTCTTC	CASVVDNGRAYNEQFF
TRBV7-9	TRBJ2-2	TRBD2	NA	TGTGCCAGCAGCTTCCTAGCGGGGGGGACCGGGGAGCTGTTTTTT	CASSFLAGGTGELFF
TRBV5-5	TRBJ1-1	NA	NA	TGTGCCAGCAGCTTGACAGCTAACACTGAAGCTTTCTTT	CASSLTANTEAFF
TRBV3-1/TRBV3-2	TRBJ2-1	TRBD2	NA	TGTGCCAGCAGCCACGGGACTAGATCGAATGAGCAGTTCTTC	CASSHGTRSNEQFF
TRBV5-1	TRBJ2-5	NA	NA	TGCGCCAGCAGCTTGGGTCCGGGAGAAGAGACCCAGTACTTC	CASSLGPGEETQYF
TRBV7-2	TRBJ2-7	NA	NA	TGTGCCAGCAGCTTATCCTTTAAATACGAGCAGTACTTC	CASSLSFKYEQYF
TRBV7-2	TRBJ1-2	NA	NA	TGTGCCAGCAGCTTAGATTTTGTCCTTAACTATGGCTACACCTTC	CASSLDFVLNYGYTF
TRBV18	TRBJ2-3	TRBD2	NA	TGTGCCAGCTCACCACCTAGCGGGGGGGATACGCAGTATTTT	CASSPPSGGDTQYF
TRBV7-8	TRBJ2-1	NA	once	TGTGCCACCCGCGTGGGGCCTCTAAATAGGCTAGAGCAGTTCTTC	CATRVGPLNRLEQFF
TRBV7-3	TRBJ2-3	NA	NA	TGTGCCAGCAGCTTAGGAGTCACCAGCACAGATACGCAGTATTTT	CASSLGVTSTDTQYF
TRBV6-6	TRBJ2-2	TRBD2	NA	TGTGCCAGCAGTCCGACTAGCGGGAGGACCGGGGAGCTGTTTTTT	CASSPTSGRTGELFF
TRBV3-1/TRBV3-2	TRBJ1-5	TRBD1	NA	TGTGCCAGCAGCCGGGACAGAGATCAGCCCCAGCATTTT	CASSRDRDQPQHF
TRBV18	TRBJ2-3	TRBD1	NA	TGTGCCAGCTCACCCTTGGGACAGGGGGCTGGGGATACGCAGTATTTT	CASSPLGQGAGDTQYF
TRBV29-1	TRBJ2-2	TRBD2	once	TGCAGCGGGACCCGCCTAGCGGGAGGGGCCGGGGAGCTGTTTTTT	CSGTRLAGGAGELFF
TRBV28	TRBJ2-7	TRBD1	few	TGTGCCAGCAGTTTGGGGGACAGGGTTGTTAGTTCCTCCTACGAGCAGTACTTC	CASSLGDRVVSSSYEQYF
TRBV5-1	TRBJ2-3	TRBD2	NA	TGCGCCAGCAGCTCCGGGACTAGCGGGGGGTCCATGTATTTT	CASSSGTSGGSMYF
TRBV5-1	TRBJ2-7	TRBD1	NA	TGCGCCAGCAGCCCAATGACAGGGGGCTACGAGCAGTACTTC	CASSPMTGGYEQYF
TRBV9	TRBJ1-4	TRBD1	NA	TGTGCCAGCAGCGTAGCAGGGGGCCATGGGGAAAAACTGTTTTTT	CASSVAGGHGEKLFF
TRBV7-2	TRBJ2-7	NA	NA	TGTGCCAGCAGCTTCCAGGGACTTGACTCCTACGAGCAGTACTTC	CASSFQGLDSYEQYF
TRBV18	TRBJ2-5	TRBD2	NA	TGTGCCAGCTCACCCTATTCCGGACTAGTACAAGAGACCCAGTACTTC	CASSPYSGLVQETQYF
TRBV18	TRBJ2-5	NA	NA	TGTGCCAGCTCACCACTGGAGGTCCCCCAAGAGACCCAGTACTTC	CASSPLEVPQETQYF
TRBV3-1/TRBV3-2	TRBJ2-1	TRBD2	NA	TGTGCCAGCAGCCCGCCGGGACTAGCGGGTTACAATGAGCAGTTCTTC	CASSPPGLAGYNEQFF
TRBV5-1	TRBJ1-3	NA	NA	TGCGCCAGCAGTTATCTCGGGGTCGGAAACACCATATATTTT	CASSYLGVGNTIYF
TRBV6-2/TRBV6-3	TRBJ1-5	TRBD1	NA	TGTGCCAGCAGCCAAACAGGGGAGGATCAGCCCCAGCATTTT	CASSQTGEDQPQHF
TRBV29-1	TRBJ2-6	NA	once	TGCAGCGTTGGTAGGGGCTCTGGGGCCAACGTCCTGACTTTC	CSVGRGSGANVLTF
TRBV7-2	TRBJ1-2	NA	NA	TGTGCCAGCAGCCCGAACCAGGCAGGGAATAACTATGGCTACACCTTC	CASSPNQAGNNYGYTF
TRBV18	TRBJ2-4	TRBD1	NA	TGTGCCAGCTCCCCTCGACAGGGGGAAAACATTCAGTACTTC	CASSPRQGENIQYF
TRBV11-2	TRBJ2-7	TRBD2	NA	TGTGCCAGCAGCTTAGGCCCTCTAGCGGGAGGCGCCTACGAGCAGTACTTC	CASSLGPLAGGAYEQYF
TRBV30	TRBJ2-7	NA	NA	TGTGCCTGGAAAAGCCGATACTCTTCCTACGAGCAGTACTTC	CAWKSRYSSYEQYF